Listed below are T cell receptor beta chains from one sample, sequenced in a study of regulatory T cells in long-lasting Graves disease. One entry per CDR3 protein, called by TCRdb with MiXCR from the multiplex PCR reads. This table holds approximately 380,000 distinct CDR3 sequences, 20% found once. Here the sequenced sample was peripheral blood mononuclear cells (PBMCs), taken when the disease was refractory, from a patient treated with antithyroid drugs. All receptors derive from a female donor with Graves disease. Each CDR3 is given with its conserved first and last residue. D genes are given only for firm matches. For some rows the clone size is stated as once, few or many, or as a class when expanded; others skip it.

cdr3_length: 12; d_call: .; v_call: TRBV7-9; clone_size: once; j_call: TRBJ1-1; cdr3_aa: CASSVSRTEAFF; cdr3_nt: TGTGCCAGCAGCGTATCACGAACTGAAGCTTTCTTT
cdr3_length: 14; d_call: .; v_call: TRBV28; clone_size: .; j_call: TRBJ1-4; cdr3_aa: CASSTQETNEKLFF; cdr3_nt: TGTGCCAGCAGTACACAGGAAACTAATGAAAAACTGTTTTTT
cdr3_length: 14; d_call: TRBD2; v_call: TRBV29-1; clone_size: many; j_call: TRBJ2-2; cdr3_aa: CSGGLAGNTGELFF; cdr3_nt: TGCAGCGGGGGACTAGCGGGGAACACCGGGGAGCTGTTTTTT
cdr3_length: 13; d_call: .; v_call: TRBV29-1; clone_size: .; j_call: TRBJ2-2; cdr3_aa: CSVDAANTGELFF; cdr3_nt: TGCAGCGTTGATGCCGCGAACACCGGGGAGCTGTTTTTT
cdr3_length: 16; d_call: TRBD2; v_call: TRBV9; clone_size: few; j_call: TRBJ2-5; cdr3_aa: CASSPRLAGDVGTQYF; cdr3_nt: TGTGCCAGCAGCCCTCGACTAGCGGGAGATGTGGGGACCCAGTACTTC
cdr3_length: 16; d_call: TRBD1; v_call: TRBV20-1; clone_size: .; j_call: TRBJ1-5; cdr3_aa: CSAITGTGASNQPQHF; cdr3_nt: TGCAGTGCTATAACCGGGACAGGGGCTAGCAATCAGCCCCAGCATTTT
cdr3_length: 13; d_call: .; v_call: TRBV29-1; clone_size: .; j_call: TRBJ1-2; cdr3_aa: CSVLPGESYGYTF; cdr3_nt: TGCAGCGTTTTGCCAGGGGAAAGTTATGGCTACACCTTC
cdr3_length: 16; d_call: .; v_call: TRBV12-5; clone_size: many; j_call: TRBJ2-7; cdr3_aa: CASGSPPAGNYYEQYF; cdr3_nt: TGTGCTAGTGGTTCCCCCCCCGCGGGAAACTACTACGAGCAGTACTTC
cdr3_length: 14; d_call: TRBD1; v_call: TRBV28; clone_size: many; j_call: TRBJ2-2; cdr3_aa: CASSGTGSTGELFF; cdr3_nt: TGTGCCAGCAGTGGGACAGGAAGTACCGGGGAGCTGTTTTTT
cdr3_length: 18; d_call: TRBD1; v_call: TRBV4-1; clone_size: .; j_call: TRBJ1-1; cdr3_aa: CASSQPYRGQGPNTEAFF; cdr3_nt: TGCGCCAGCAGCCAACCGTACAGGGGACAGGGGCCGAACACTGAAGCTTTCTTT
cdr3_length: 14; d_call: .; v_call: TRBV4-3; clone_size: .; j_call: TRBJ1-2; cdr3_aa: CASSQDQRGYGYTF; cdr3_nt: TGCGCCAGCAGCCAAGATCAACGGGGCTATGGCTACACCTTC
cdr3_length: 15; d_call: .; v_call: TRBV11-2; clone_size: many; j_call: TRBJ1-2; cdr3_aa: CASSPLPGEVYGYTF; cdr3_nt: TGTGCCAGCAGCCCTCTTCCGGGGGAGGTTTATGGCTACACCTTC
cdr3_length: 11; d_call: .; v_call: TRBV5-4; clone_size: few; j_call: TRBJ2-3; cdr3_aa: CASSVTDTQYF; cdr3_nt: TGTGCCAGCAGTGTCACAGATACGCAGTATTTT
cdr3_length: 14; d_call: .; v_call: TRBV29-1; clone_size: .; j_call: TRBJ1-4; cdr3_aa: CSVALGLRPEKLFF; cdr3_nt: TGCAGCGTTGCCCTGGGCCTCCGTCCTGAAAAACTGTTTTTT
cdr3_length: 13; d_call: .; v_call: TRBV4-3; clone_size: .; j_call: TRBJ2-5; cdr3_aa: CASSQDSGETQYF; cdr3_nt: TGTGCCAGCAGCCAAGATTCGGGGGAGACCCAGTACTTC
cdr3_length: 15; d_call: .; v_call: TRBV27; clone_size: .; j_call: TRBJ1-1; cdr3_aa: CASSLGADWNTEAFF; cdr3_nt: TGTGCCAGCAGTTTAGGGGCAGATTGGAACACTGAAGCTTTCTTT
cdr3_length: 12; d_call: TRBD1; v_call: TRBV30; clone_size: .; j_call: TRBJ1-1; cdr3_aa: CAWAGGVSEAFF; cdr3_nt: TGTGCCTGGGCAGGGGGAGTTTCGGAAGCTTTCTTT